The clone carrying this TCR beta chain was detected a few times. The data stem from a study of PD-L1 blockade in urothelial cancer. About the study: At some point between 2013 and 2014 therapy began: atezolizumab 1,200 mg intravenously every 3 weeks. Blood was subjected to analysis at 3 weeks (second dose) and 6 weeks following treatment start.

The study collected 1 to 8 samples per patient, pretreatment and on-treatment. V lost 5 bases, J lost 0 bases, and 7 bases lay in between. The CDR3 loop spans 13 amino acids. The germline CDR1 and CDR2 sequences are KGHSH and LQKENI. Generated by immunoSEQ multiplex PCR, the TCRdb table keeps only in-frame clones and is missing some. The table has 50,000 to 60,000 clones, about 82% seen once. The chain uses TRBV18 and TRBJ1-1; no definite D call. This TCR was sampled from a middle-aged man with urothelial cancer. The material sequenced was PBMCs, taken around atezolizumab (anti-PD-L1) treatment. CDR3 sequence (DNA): TGTGCCAGCTCAGGCACCATGAACACTGAAGCTTTCTTT. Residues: CASSGTMNTEAFF.